This passage covers 27 T cell receptor beta chains from one sample sequenced in a study of OX40 agonist ivuxolimab in advanced cancers. Library preparation used the immunoSEQ multiplex PCR assay. TCRdb limited this immuneACCESS table to in-frame rearrangements with V and J called. A share of clones is missing; checked studies link under half to unresolved V genes, and the rest is unexplained. The sample has just under 20,000 clones on record, about 70% of them singletons. The ten most abundant clones make up 33% of the sample. Sample: CD4+ or CD8+ T cells sorted from blood, taken in a trial of the OX40 agonist ivuxolimab. The receptors originated from an adult with an advanced solid tumor such as melanoma, head and neck, liver or kidney cancer.

This clone was counted a few times. J is TRBJ1-4 and V is TRBV6-6, with a weak D call TRBD1 (6 bases). Germline V gene sequence: CDR1 MNHNY, CDR2 SVGAGI (reference sequence). The CDR3 length is 13 residues. V lost 6 bases, J lost 10 bases, and 15 bases lay in between. CDR3 DNA sequence: TGTGCCAGCAGCCCAGGGGAATCTGGAAAACTGTTTTTT. Translating gives CASSPGESGKLFF.

The rearrangement joins TRBV19 to TRBJ2-1, with a weak D call TRBD1 (5 bases). V lost 5 bases, J lost 8 bases, and 13 bases lay in between. Germline V gives CDR1 LNHDA, CDR2 SQIVND (reference sequence). This CDR3 spans 13 amino acids. The DNA of the CDR3 is TGTGCCAGTAGTGACAGACTGGTCGATGAGCAGTTCTTC. Translating gives CASSDRLVDEQFF.

This clone turned up a few times. The V gene is TRBV15, the J gene TRBJ2-3, with 9 bases aligning to TRBD1. CDR1 LNHNV and CDR2 YYDKDF come from the germline V gene (reference sequence). The CDR3 has 16 residues. J lost 4 bases, V lost 5 bases, and 10 bases had no gene match. The CDR3 protein is CATSSHFHRGPDTQYF. The CDR3 coding sequence is TGTGCCACCAGCTCCCACTTTCACAGGGGGCCAGATACGCAGTATTTT.

The chain uses TRBV30 and TRBJ2-7, with 8 bases aligning to TRBD2. The V segment lost 2 bases and the J segment 3 bases; nucleotides outside the gene matches: 3. The CDR3 consists of 13 residues. CDR1 and CDR2 from the germline V gene are GTSNPN and SVGIG (reference sequence). The CDR3 loop is CAWSPGTSYEQYF. DNA of the CDR3: TGTGCCTGGAGTCCCGGGACTAGCTACGAGCAGTACTTC.

This clone was detected only once. The chain has TRBV5-1 and TRBJ2-2; D tentatively reads TRBD1 or TRBD2 (5 bases each). This CDR3 has 13 residues. CDR1 SGHRS and CDR2 YFSETQ come from the germline V gene. V was trimmed by 5 bases and J by 6 bases, leaving 11 bases between them. DNA of the CDR3: TGCGCCAGCAGGGTGAGGGGTCCCGGGGAGCTGTTTTTT. Its protein is CASRVRGPGELFF.

CDR3 amino acids: CASSSSGTGSGANVLTF. DNA for the CDR3: TGTGCCAGCAGCTCCTCCGGGACAGGCTCTGGGGCCAACGTCCTGACTTTC. The chain carries TRBV7-9 and TRBJ2-6; 8 nucleotides match TRBD1. Trimming took 4 bases from V and 0 from J; bases not matched to a gene: 5. The CDR3 runs to 17 residues. Germline V CDR1 and CDR2: SEHNR, FQNEAQ (reference sequence).

The chain couples TRBV6-5 to TRBJ2-7; 8 nucleotides agree with TRBD1. Germline V lookup: CDR1 MNHEY, CDR2 SVGAGI. This CDR3 is built from 11 residues. The J segment lost 7 bases and the V segment lost 8 bases, leaving 4 bases of the junction unmatched. The CDR3 is CASRTGNEQYF. The CDR3 DNA follows: TGTGCCAGCCGGACAGGGAATGAGCAGTACTTC.

The V and J genes are TRBV19 and TRBJ1-5; D not certain. Germline CDR1 reads LNHDA; CDR2 reads SQIVND (reference sequence). The CDR3 spans 13 residues. V was cut by 3 bases and J by 5 bases, with 8 bases left in between. In DNA form, the CDR3 reads TGTGCCAGTAGTATGAACAGCGATCAGCCCCAGCATTTT. Amino acids: CASSMNSDQPQHF.

The chain joins TRBV6-6 to TRBJ1-6; 7 positions match TRBD1. J gave up 10 bases and V 6 bases, and 9 bases lay outside the gene matches. The CDR3 is made up of 14 amino acids. Germline values: CDR1 MNHNY, CDR2 SVGAGI (reference sequence). CDR3 sequence reads: CASSTQGVHSPLHF. DNA for the CDR3: TGTGCCAGCAGCACCCAGGGGGTCCACTCACCCCTCCACTTT.

The V and J genes are TRBV7-2 and TRBJ2-1; TRBD1 is a possible D gene (7 bases). The CDR3 is 14 residues long. Germline V lookup: CDR1 SGHTA, CDR2 FQGNSA. The germline V and J ends were trimmed by 7 bases and 2 bases, with 12 bases remaining between them. The CDR3 coding sequence is TGTGCCAGCACCGCGGGACAGACCTACAATGAGCAGTTCTTC. It yields the protein CASTAGQTYNEQFF. Combining the CDR3 with reference TRBV7-2 and TRBJ2-1 gives the whole variable domain GAGVSQSPSNKVTEKGKDVELRCDPISGHTALYWYRQSLGQGLEFLIYFQGNSAPDKSGLPSDRFSAERTGGSVSTLTIQRTQQEDSAVYLCASTAGQTYNEQFFGPGTRLTVL.

The V and J genes are TRBV2 and TRBJ2-7; TRBD2 aligns across 9 bases. This CDR3 has 15 amino acids. The germline V gene has CDR1 SNHLY and CDR2 FYNNEI. V was clipped by 1 base and J by 7 bases; unmatched bases: 8. The CDR3 DNA is TGTGCCAGCAGTGAAGTGGAAATAGCGGGGGAAGAGCAGTACTTC. It codes for CASSEVEIAGEEQYF.

The rearrangement links TRBV11-2 to TRBJ2-7, with 8 bases lining up with TRBD1. Germline V gene lookup returns CDR1 SGHAT and CDR2 FQNNGV. V lost 3 bases and J lost 1; bases outside the gene matches: 5. The CDR3 is 15 amino acids. The CDR3 DNA follows: TGTGCCAGCAGCTTGGAGCAGGGGGCGTCCTACGAGCAGTACTTC. Amino acids: CASSLEQGASYEQYF. Filled out from reference TRBV11-2 and TRBJ2-7, the complete variable domain reads EAGVAQSPRYKIIEKRQSVAFWCNPISGHATLYWYQQILGQGPKLLIQFQNNGVVDDSQLPKDRFSAERLKGVDSTLKIQPAKLEDSAVYLCASSLEQGASYEQYFGPGTRLTVT.

The chain combines TRBV11-2 with TRBJ2-5; D is possibly TRBD2 (6 bases). The CDR3 consists of 14 residues. Germline values: CDR1 SGHAT, CDR2 FQNNGV. Trimming removed 5 bases from V and 2 bases from J, with 12 bases in between. CDR3 DNA: TGTGCCAGCAGCCTCTTCGCGGGACAAGAGACCCAGTACTTC. Amino acid sequence: CASSLFAGQETQYF.

The rearrangement uses TRBV4-1 and TRBJ2-7; D is ambiguous. The germline V gene encodes CDR1 MGHRA and CDR2 YSYEKL. The V and J ends lost 1 base and 4 bases respectively, with 8 bases between them. CDR3 length equals 13 residues. CDR3 residues: CASSQGPLYEQYF. The CDR3 region has the DNA TGCGCCAGCAGCCAAGGGCCCCTTTACGAGCAGTACTTC.

This clone counts as medium-sized. J is TRBJ2-5 and V is TRBV19; D possibly uses TRBD1 or TRBD2 (5 bases each). The germline V gene encodes CDR1 LNHDA and CDR2 SQIVND (reference sequence). The CDR3 spans 15 residues. Trimming left V 3 bases short and J 5 bases short, with 16 bases between. CDR3 bases: TGTGCCAGTAGTATCCTGCTCAATTGGGGGGAGACCCAGTACTTC. Translating gives CASSILLNWGETQYF.

This clone was seen a few times. The chain uses TRBV4-1 and TRBJ2-1; D unclear. The CDR3 length is 13 residues. Germline V lookup: CDR1 MGHRA, CDR2 YSYEKL. V was clipped by 3 bases and J by 6 bases, with 9 bases between them. DNA of the CDR3: TGCGCCAGCAGCCATGACGTAGGCAATGAGCAGTTCTTC. Translation: CASSHDVGNEQFF.

On this clone: The junction does not match germline at one end; this may be a read error. The chain couples TRBV7-9 to TRBJ1-1; 8 bases agree with TRBD1. The CDR3 totals 14 residues. Germline-derived CDR1 and CDR2 are SEHNR and FQNEAQ (reference sequence). Written as DNA, the CDR3 is TGTGCCAGCAGCTTAGTCCAGGGGGCGCCTGAGGCTTTCTTT. Protein sequence: CASSLVQGAPEAFF.

The chain links TRBV2 to TRBJ1-5; 8 bases align to TRBD1. J was trimmed by 9 bases and V by 5 bases; bases with no gene match: 9. CDR3 length: 14 residues. In germline, CDR1 is SNHLY, CDR2 FYNNEI. The CDR3 coding sequence is TGTGCCAGCAGTCCCCGGACAGGGAACGGGCCCCAGCATTTT. It codes for CASSPRTGNGPQHF. The whole variable domain, filled in from reference TRBV2 and TRBJ1-5, reads EPEVTQTPSHQVTQMGQEVILRCVPISNHLYFYWYRQILGQKVEFLVSFYNNEISEKSEIFDDQFSVERPDGSNFTLKIRSTKLEDSAMYFCASSPRTGNGPQHFGDGTRLSIL.

This clone has only a few counts. V is TRBV27 and J is TRBJ2-7, with D possibly matching TRBD2 (6 bases). Germline CDR1 and CDR2: MNHEY and SMNVEV (reference sequence). The CDR3 is made up of 16 amino acids. Trimming removed 5 bases at V and 3 bases at J, with 20 bases between. CDR3 bases: TGTGCCAGCAGTCCCAAACCGGGACTGCAAGACTACGAGCAGTACTTC. As protein: CASSPKPGLQDYEQYF.

The chain combines TRBV14 with TRBJ2-7, with a tentative D call TRBD2 (5 bases). Trimming removed 4 bases at V and 4 bases at J, with 8 bases between. CDR1 is SGHDN and CDR2 is FVKESK in the germline V gene. This CDR3 is 12 amino acids long. CDR3 sequence: CASSLREYEQYF. CDR3 DNA sequence: TGTGCCAGCAGCCTGAGGGAGTACGAGCAGTACTTC.

CDR3 bases: TGTGCCAGCAGCCAACAGGAAAAGGGGACCTACGAGCAGTACTTC. Translation gives CASSQQEKGTYEQYF. The V call is TRBV28, the J call TRBJ2-7, with D possibly being TRBD1 (5 bases). From germline, CDR1 is MDHEN and CDR2 SYDVKM. Trimming took off 6 bases at V and 2 bases at J, with 17 bases between the two ends. CDR3 size: 15 residues.

The rearrangement links TRBV7-2 to TRBJ2-3; 9 bases line up with TRBD2. The V gene end was trimmed by 5 bases and the J gene end by 1 base; junction bases not matched to a gene: 7. The CDR3 has 16 residues. Germline V gene data show CDR1 as SGHTA and CDR2 as FQGNSA. CDR3 sequence reads: CASSEISGGGTDTQYF. CDR3 in DNA: TGTGCCAGCAGCGAGATTAGCGGGGGAGGCACAGATACGCAGTATTTT.

This rearrangement joins TRBV9 to TRBJ1-1; the D is unclear. Germline-derived CDR1 and CDR2 are SGDLS and YYNGEE. CDR3 length: 11 amino acids. Between the trimmed V and J ends, which lost 5 bases and 11 bases, there was a span of 13 bases. DNA of the CDR3: TGTGCCAGCAGTTCCGGACTGGTGGCTTTCTTT. This sequence encodes CASSSGLVAFF. Full variable domain (outside the CDR3, taken from reference TRBV9 and TRBJ1-1): DSGVTQTPKHLITATGQRVTLRCSPRSGDLSVYWYQQSLDQGLQFLIQYYNGEERAKGNILERFSAQQFPDLHSELNLSSLELGDSALYFCASSSGLVAFFGQGTRLTVV.

The genes are TRBV11-2 and TRBJ2-1, with 9 bases lining up with TRBD1. This CDR3 spans 13 amino acids. The V and J ends lost 5 bases and 15 bases, in that order; junction bases with no gene match: 11. Germline CDR1 and CDR2: SGHAT and FQNNGV. CDR3 in DNA: TGTGCCAGCAGCCAACCACCGGGACAGGGAACGTTCTTC. This sequence encodes CASSQPPGQGTFF.

The rearrangement links TRBV7-9 to TRBJ2-3; D uncertain. Per the germline V gene, CDR1 is SEHNR and CDR2 is FQNEAQ (reference sequence). The CDR3 spans 12 residues. V lost 3 bases and J 6 bases, leaving 7 bases between the germline ends. CDR3 amino acids: CASSFLPDTQYF. Here the CDR3 DNA reads TGTGCCAGCAGCTTCTTACCGGATACGCAGTATTTT.

V usage is TRBV14 and J usage is TRBJ2-3; TRBD2 aligns across 7 bases. CDR3 length: 16 amino acids. Losses at the gene ends were 4 bases for V and 2 bases for J; bases not matched to a gene: 9. The V gene's germline CDR1 is SGHDN and CDR2 FVKESK. The CDR3 DNA reads as TGTGCCAGCAGCCCGTTTTTTAGCGGGTTCACAGATACGCAGTATTTT. This codes for CASSPFFSGFTDTQYF. The full variable domain, completed using reference TRBV14 and TRBJ2-3, is EAGVTQFPSHSVIEKGQTVTLRCDPISGHDNLYWYRRVMGKEIKFLLHFVKESKQDESGMPNNRFLAERTGGTYSTLKVQPAELEDSGVYFCASSPFFSGFTDTQYFGPGTRLTVL.

The J gene is TRBJ1-2, the V gene TRBV5-4; TRBD1 is a possible D gene (5 bases). The length of the CDR3 is 19 residues. Germline loops: CDR1 SGHNT, CDR2 YYREEE (reference sequence). Trimming left V 3 bases short and J 1 base short, with 25 bases between. CDR3 residues: CASSSTIIKQIRDNYGYTF. CDR3 nucleotides: TGTGCCAGCAGCTCTACGATCATAAAGCAGATCAGGGATAACTATGGCTACACCTTC.